The source of this TCR beta chain is a study of shared clonotypes between healthy human individuals. Naive CD8 cells comprised CD45RO-negative, CCR7-positively selected cells, excluding terminally differentiated effector memory CD45RA+ cells. This CDR3 contains 15 residues. Germline assignment: CDR1 LNHDA and CDR2 SQIVND (reference sequence). The V and J ends lost 5 bases and 5 bases, in that order; junction bases with no gene match: 8. Some clones are missing from TCRdb's copy, which holds only in-frame ones; the method was immunoSEQ multiplex PCR. The data hold 1.5 million to 2.5 million clones, with about 94% observed a single time.

The TCR originated in a man younger than 35 in good health. The rearrangement links TRBV19 to TRBJ1-4; 7 positions match TRBD1. The specimen was naive CD8+ T cells sorted from blood. CDR3 sequence: CASSFTGAGNEKLFF. As DNA, the CDR3 is TGTGCCAGTAGTTTTACAGGGGCAGGGAATGAAAAACTGTTTTTT.